A selection of T cell receptor beta chains follows, all from one sample in a study of blood T cell repertoires in COVID-19. Clones were sequenced by immunoSEQ multiplex PCR, and TCRdb holds only the in-frame ones, with some missing. The sample has 82,000 or so clones, around 89% seen once. Sequencing was done on a sample of PBMCs or T cells enriched from blood (not recorded which). The receptors derive from a woman aged 50 to 65 with acute COVID-19. Both conserved end residues are part of each CDR3. The D gene is left open where the match is weak. Some rows have no size entry. The others give once, few or many, or a class for an expanded clone.

clone_size,d_call,v_call,j_call,cdr3_nt,cdr3_aa
once,.,TRBV9,TRBJ1-1,TGTGCCAGCAGCGTAGGACCGGGGGACGGGGCTGAAGCTTTCTTT,CASSVGPGDGAEAFF
.,.,TRBV5-5,TRBJ2-1,TGTGCCAGCAGCTTGGGCCGGGGGTACAATGAGCAGTTCTTC,CASSLGRGYNEQFF
.,.,TRBV4-1,TRBJ2-3,TGCGCCAGCAGCCAGGCTAGCATTAGCACAGATACGCAGTATTTT,CASSQASISTDTQYF
.,.,TRBV27,TRBJ1-2,TGTGCCAGCAGTTTGAACAGGGTTCAAAAAAACTATGGCTACACCTTC,CASSLNRVQKNYGYTF
.,TRBD1,TRBV4-2,TRBJ2-1,TGTGCCAGCAGCCGGAACAGGGGCTACAATGAGCAGTTCTTC,CASSRNRGYNEQFF
.,.,TRBV7-6,TRBJ2-1,TGTGCCAGCAGCCGAGAGGAGGAGCAGTTCTTC,CASSREEEQFF
.,TRBD1,TRBV19,TRBJ1-2,TGTGCCAGTAGTATCAGGTCGGACAGGGAGGGTTATGGCTACACCTTC,CASSIRSDREGYGYTF
.,TRBD2,TRBV6-2/TRBV6-3,TRBJ2-3,TGTGCCAGCAGCCCCCCTGCGGGAGCGGGGGATACGCAGTATTTT,CASSPPAGAGDTQYF
.,.,TRBV5-1,TRBJ1-3,TGCGCCAGCAGCTTCAGGGGAGATCATGGAAACACCATATATTTT,CASSFRGDHGNTIYF
.,.,TRBV27,TRBJ2-2,TGTGCCAGCAGTTTTTGGGGAGTCGGGGAGCTGTTTTTT,CASSFWGVGELFF
.,.,TRBV30,TRBJ2-1,TGTGCCTGGAGTAAGGCGGGACCTGGGGGTTATGAGCAGTTCTTC,CAWSKAGPGGYEQFF
.,TRBD1,TRBV5-1,TRBJ1-4,TGCGCCAGCAGCCCTAAACAGGGGGCAGATGAAAAACTGTTTTTT,CASSPKQGADEKLFF
once,.,TRBV5-5,TRBJ1-1,TGTGCCAGCAGCTTTGAAGCCCGGGGGTCCACTGAAGCTTTCTTT,CASSFEARGSTEAFF
.,TRBD2,TRBV2,TRBJ2-3,TGTGCCAGCAGCCAAGGGACTAACCCCACAGATACGCAGTATTTT,CASSQGTNPTDTQYF
.,.,TRBV18,TRBJ2-1,TGTGCCAGCTCATCCTTTCTGACAGAAGCCAATGAGCAGTTCTTC,CASSSFLTEANEQFF
few,TRBD1,TRBV2,TRBJ1-6,TGTGCCAGCCTGGGACAGGGGTTGGTTTCACCCCTCCACTTT,CASLGQGLVSPLHF
.,.,TRBV11-1,TRBJ1-1,TGTGCCAGCAGCCCATACGAGAGTAAAGCTTTCTTT,CASSPYESKAFF
.,TRBD1,TRBV3-1/TRBV3-2,TRBJ2-7,TGTGCCAGCGGACTCACAGGGGTCTCCTACGAGCAGTACTTC,CASGLTGVSYEQYF
.,TRBD1,TRBV5-1,TRBJ1-1,TGCGCCAGCAGCTGGACAGGGGACACTGAAGCTTTCTTT,CASSWTGDTEAFF
.,.,TRBV7-8,TRBJ1-3,TGTGCCAGCAGCTTAGGAAGCCCACGCTCTGGAAACACCATATATTTT,CASSLGSPRSGNTIYF
.,TRBD2,TRBV6-5,TRBJ2-7,TGTGCCAGCAGTTTCATCGGGACTAGGAACGAGCAGTACTTC,CASSFIGTRNEQYF
.,.,TRBV10-3,TRBJ1-2,TGTGCCATCAGTCCGGGACATCGGGGCTATGGCTACACCTTC,CAISPGHRGYGYTF
.,TRBD1,TRBV6-2/TRBV6-3,TRBJ2-5,TGTGCCAGCAGTCGACAGGGGGGAGAGACCCAGTACTTC,CASSRQGGETQYF
.,.,TRBV7-8,TRBJ1-5,TGTGCCAGCAGCTTAGTCAGGGATCGGAATCAGCCCCAGCATTTT,CASSLVRDRNQPQHF
once,.,TRBV18,TRBJ1-5,TGTGCCAGCGCCCGGGACATATATCAGCCCCAGCATTTT,CASARDIYQPQHF
.,.,TRBV7-2,TRBJ2-3,TGTGCCAGCAGCCAACAGAGAGTAAGCACAGATACGCAGTATTTT,CASSQQRVSTDTQYF
.,.,TRBV18,TRBJ1-1,TGTGCCAGCTCCCCCCTGGTGGGAGGGATGAACACTGAAGCTTTCTTT,CASSPLVGGMNTEAFF
.,.,TRBV11-3,TRBJ2-3,TGTGCCAGCAGCTTAGAGGACCCCGGGACTGGTAGCACAGATACGCAGTATTTT,CASSLEDPGTGSTDTQYF
.,.,TRBV5-4,TRBJ2-2,TGTGCCAGCACCAAACCCGGCGGCGGGGAGCTGTTTTTT,CASTKPGGGELFF
.,TRBD1,TRBV7-9,TRBJ1-2,TGTGCCAGCAGCTTAAACGGGGACAGGGGTTTATATGGCTACACCTTC,CASSLNGDRGLYGYTF
.,.,TRBV3-1/TRBV3-2,TRBJ1-1,TGTGCCAGCAGCCAAGATGTCCGTCCTGAAGCTTTCTTT,CASSQDVRPEAFF
.,.,TRBV19,TRBJ2-3,TGTGCCAGTAGTATCGGGACTTTCACAGATACGCAGTATTTT,CASSIGTFTDTQYF
.,.,TRBV7-2,TRBJ2-7,TGTGCCAGCAGCTTCGTACCCGGGCCGGGGTACGAGCAGTACTTC,CASSFVPGPGYEQYF
.,TRBD2,TRBV18,TRBJ2-3,TGTGCCAGCTCATCATCAGCGGGAGAGGATACGCAGTATTTT,CASSSSAGEDTQYF
.,.,TRBV5-1,TRBJ2-2,TGCGCCAGCAGCTCGGGACTGGAAGCCGGGGAGCTGTTTTTT,CASSSGLEAGELFF
.,.,TRBV29-1,TRBJ2-7,TGCAGCGTTGAAGTGGGGGCCGGGTACGAGCAGTACTTC,CSVEVGAGYEQYF
once,TRBD1,TRBV5-4,TRBJ2-1,TGTGCCAGCAGCTTTATGTGGGACAGCTACTACAATGAGCAGTTCTTC,CASSFMWDSYYNEQFF